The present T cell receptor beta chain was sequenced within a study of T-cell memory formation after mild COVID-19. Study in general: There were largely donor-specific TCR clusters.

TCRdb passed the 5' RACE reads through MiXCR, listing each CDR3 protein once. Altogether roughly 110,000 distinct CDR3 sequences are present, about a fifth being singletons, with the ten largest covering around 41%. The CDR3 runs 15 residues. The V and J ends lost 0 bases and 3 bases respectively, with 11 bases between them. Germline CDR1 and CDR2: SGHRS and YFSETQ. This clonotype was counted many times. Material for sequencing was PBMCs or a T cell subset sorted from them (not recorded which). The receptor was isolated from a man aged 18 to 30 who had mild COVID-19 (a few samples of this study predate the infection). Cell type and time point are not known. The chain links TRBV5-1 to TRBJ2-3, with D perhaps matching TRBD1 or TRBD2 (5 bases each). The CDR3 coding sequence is TGCGCCAGCAGCTTGGTGGGGGTTGTAACAGATACGCAGTATTTT. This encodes CASSLVGVVTDTQYF.